This TCR beta chain is from a study of cytomegalovirus exposure and HLA in healthy donors. Study findings and constraints: According to a later analysis, donors in an Asian-associated ancestry cluster reportedly had fewer N-insertions than the roughly 720-donor mean. For presence/absence analyses, sequencing depth was assumed to be roughly uniform across donors.

V shed 0 bases, J shed 11 bases, and the junction held 6 bases outside the gene matches. Germline values: CDR1 SGHTA, CDR2 FQGNSA. This CDR3 is 16 amino acids long. This clone is a singleton in its sample. Antigen: not known. The PCR had 60 Vbeta and 13 Jbeta primers. Assay used: immunoSEQ multiplex PCR; TCRdb lists only in-frame clones, some missing. The sample lists over 150,000 clones, roughly 80% occurring once. Sequencing was carried out using PBMCs. V is TRBV7-2 and J is TRBJ1-6; TRBD1 matches 11 bases. This clonotype was obtained from a male donor in good health and CMV-seronegative. The chain's CDR3 is CASSLAGDRGTAPLHF. The CDR3 region has the DNA TGTGCCAGCAGCTTAGCGGGGGACAGGGGGACTGCACCCCTCCACTTT.